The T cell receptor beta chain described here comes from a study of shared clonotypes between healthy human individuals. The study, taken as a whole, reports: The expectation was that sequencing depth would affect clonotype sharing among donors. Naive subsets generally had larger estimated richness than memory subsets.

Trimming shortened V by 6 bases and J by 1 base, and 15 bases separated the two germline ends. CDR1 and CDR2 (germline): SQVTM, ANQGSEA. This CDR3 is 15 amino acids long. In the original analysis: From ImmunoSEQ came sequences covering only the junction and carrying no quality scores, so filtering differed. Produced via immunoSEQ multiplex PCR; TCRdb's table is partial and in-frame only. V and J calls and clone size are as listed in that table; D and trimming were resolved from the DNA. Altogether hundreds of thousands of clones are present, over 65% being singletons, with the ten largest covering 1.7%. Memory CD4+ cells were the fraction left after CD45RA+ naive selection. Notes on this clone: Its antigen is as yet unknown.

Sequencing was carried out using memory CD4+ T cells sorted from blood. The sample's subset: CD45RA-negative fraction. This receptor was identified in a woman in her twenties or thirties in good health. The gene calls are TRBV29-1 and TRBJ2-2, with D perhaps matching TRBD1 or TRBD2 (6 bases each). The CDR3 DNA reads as TGCAGCGTCACTATAGGGGGGATGAACACCGGGGAGCTGTTTTTT. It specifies CSVTIGGMNTGELFF.